Included here is one TCR beta chain sequence, with context. Its antigen remains unknown. Sequenced by immunoSEQ multiplex PCR; TCRdb stores in-frame clones only, minus some. The top ten clones hold around 4% of a sample with 86,000 or so clones, 78% of them seen once. Losses at the gene ends were 4 bases for V and 3 bases for J; bases not matched to a gene: 13. The CDR3 extends over 19 amino acids. In germline, CDR1 is LNHNV, CDR2 YYDKDF (reference sequence). The record originates from a study of radiotherapy plus CTLA-4 blockade in lung cancer. Study observations and caveats: TCR clones originating in tumors grew in number in blood after radiotherapy plus ipilimumab.

The chain recombines TRBV15 with TRBJ2-4; 12 nucleotides agree with TRBD1. The specimen comprised peripheral blood, sampled from a patient treated with radiotherapy plus ipilimumab. This sequence was found in a human donor with non-small cell lung cancer who had a partial response to radiotherapy plus ipilimumab. Some clones in this sample may be carry-over from other donors' samples. The CDR3 DNA follows: TGTGCCACCAGCATAGCCGGGACAGGGGGCGCAAAGGTCAAAAACATTCAGTACTTC. It specifies CATSIAGTGGAKVKNIQYF.